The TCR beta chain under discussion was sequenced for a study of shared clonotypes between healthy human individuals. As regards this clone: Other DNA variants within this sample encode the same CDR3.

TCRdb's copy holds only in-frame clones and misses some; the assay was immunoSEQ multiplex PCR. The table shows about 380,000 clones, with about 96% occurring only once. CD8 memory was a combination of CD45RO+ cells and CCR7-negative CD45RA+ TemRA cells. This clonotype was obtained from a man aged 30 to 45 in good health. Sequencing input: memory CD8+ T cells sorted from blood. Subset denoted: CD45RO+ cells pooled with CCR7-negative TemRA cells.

The CDR3 loop is CASSLGLAGGNEQFF. CDR3 bases: TGTGCCAGCAGCTTGGGACTAGCGGGAGGCAATGAGCAGTTCTTC. The gene calls are TRBV7-2 and TRBJ2-1; 15 positions agree with TRBD2. The CDR3 consists of 15 residues. Germline CDR1 SGHTA, CDR2 FQGNSA. V shed 3 bases and J 6 bases; nucleotides not matched to a gene: 0. Together with reference TRBV7-2 and TRBJ2-1, the CDR3 gives the full variable domain: GAGVSQSPSNKVTEKGKDVELRCDPISGHTALYWYRQSLGQGLEFLIYFQGNSAPDKSGLPSDRFSAERTGGSVSTLTIQRTQQEDSAVYLCASSLGLAGGNEQFFGPGTRLTVL.